This T cell receptor beta chain was found in a study of identical twins. TCRdb re-analysed the 5' RACE reads in MiXCR, keeping a single row per CDR3 protein. This sample yields approximately 670,000 distinct CDR3 sequences, of which around 6% are seen a single time; 1.5% to 2% belongs to the top ten. Study-wide points: A cross-sectional statistical analysis, not follow-up of the same donors, supported the conclusions.

This CDR3 has 15 residues. CDR1 is MNHNS, CDR2 SASEGT, per germline. Between the trimmed V and J ends, which lost 4 bases and 5 bases, there was a span of 14 bases. About this clonotype itself: Antigen specificity is unknown.

The TCR was taken from a man younger than 30 in good health. V usage is TRBV6-1 and J usage is TRBJ2-2; the D is unclear. The sequenced sample was naive T cells sorted from blood. CDR3 DNA sequence: TGTGCCAGCAGTGGGTCATTTCCTGGGACCGGGGAGCTGTTTTTT. This translates into CASSGSFPGTGELFF.